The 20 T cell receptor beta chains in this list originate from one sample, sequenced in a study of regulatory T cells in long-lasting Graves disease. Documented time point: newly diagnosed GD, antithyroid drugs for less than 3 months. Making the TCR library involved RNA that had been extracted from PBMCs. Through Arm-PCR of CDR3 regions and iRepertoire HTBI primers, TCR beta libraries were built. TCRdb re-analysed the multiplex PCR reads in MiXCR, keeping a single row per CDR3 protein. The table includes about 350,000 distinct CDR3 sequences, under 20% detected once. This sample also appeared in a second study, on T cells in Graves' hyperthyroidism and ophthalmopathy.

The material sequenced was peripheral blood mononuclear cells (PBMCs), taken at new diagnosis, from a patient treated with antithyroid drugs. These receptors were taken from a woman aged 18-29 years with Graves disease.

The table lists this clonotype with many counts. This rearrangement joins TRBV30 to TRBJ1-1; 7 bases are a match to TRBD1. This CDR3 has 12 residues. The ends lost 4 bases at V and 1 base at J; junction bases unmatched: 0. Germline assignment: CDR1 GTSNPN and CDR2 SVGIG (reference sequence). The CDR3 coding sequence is TGTGCCTGGAACAGGGGGAACACTGAAGCTTTCTTT. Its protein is CAWNRGNTEAFF.

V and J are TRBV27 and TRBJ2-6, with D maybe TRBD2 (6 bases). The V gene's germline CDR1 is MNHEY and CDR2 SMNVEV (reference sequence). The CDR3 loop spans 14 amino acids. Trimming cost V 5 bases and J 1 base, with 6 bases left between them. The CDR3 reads CASSRGSGANVLTF. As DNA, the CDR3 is TGTGCCAGCAGTCGGGGGTCTGGGGCCAACGTCCTGACTTTC. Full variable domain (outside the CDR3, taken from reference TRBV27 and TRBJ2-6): EAQVTQNPRYLITVTGKKLTVTCSQNMNHEYMSWYRQDPGLGLRQIYYSMNVEVTDKGDVPEGYKVSRKEKRNFPLILESPSPNQTSLYFCASSRGSGANVLTFGAGSRLTVL.

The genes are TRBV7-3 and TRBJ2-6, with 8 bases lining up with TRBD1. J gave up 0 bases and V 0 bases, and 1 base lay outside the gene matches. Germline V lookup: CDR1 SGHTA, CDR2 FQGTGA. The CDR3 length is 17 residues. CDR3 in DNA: TGTGCCAGCAGCTTAACGGGACAGGTCTCTGGGGCCAACGTCCTGACTTTC. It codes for CASSLTGQVSGANVLTF.

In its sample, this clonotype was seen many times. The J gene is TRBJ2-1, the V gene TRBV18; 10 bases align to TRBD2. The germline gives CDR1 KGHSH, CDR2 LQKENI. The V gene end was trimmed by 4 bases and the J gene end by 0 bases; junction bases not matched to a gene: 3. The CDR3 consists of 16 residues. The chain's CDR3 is CASSRASGGSYNEQFF. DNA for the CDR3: TGTGCCAGCTCACGAGCTAGCGGGGGCTCCTACAATGAGCAGTTCTTC.

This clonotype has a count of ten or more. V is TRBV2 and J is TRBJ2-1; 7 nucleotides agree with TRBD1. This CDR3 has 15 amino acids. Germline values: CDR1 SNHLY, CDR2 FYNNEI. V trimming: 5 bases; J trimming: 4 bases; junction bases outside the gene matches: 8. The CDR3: CASSRQGTDYNEQFF. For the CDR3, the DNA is TGTGCCAGCAGTCGACAGGGAACCGATTACAATGAGCAGTTCTTC.

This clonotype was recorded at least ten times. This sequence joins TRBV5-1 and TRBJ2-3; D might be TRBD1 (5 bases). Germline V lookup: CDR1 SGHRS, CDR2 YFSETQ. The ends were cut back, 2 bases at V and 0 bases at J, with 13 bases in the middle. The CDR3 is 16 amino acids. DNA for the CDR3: TGCGCCAGCAGCTTCCGACAGCAAGCTAGCACAGATACGCAGTATTTT. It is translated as CASSFRQQASTDTQYF.

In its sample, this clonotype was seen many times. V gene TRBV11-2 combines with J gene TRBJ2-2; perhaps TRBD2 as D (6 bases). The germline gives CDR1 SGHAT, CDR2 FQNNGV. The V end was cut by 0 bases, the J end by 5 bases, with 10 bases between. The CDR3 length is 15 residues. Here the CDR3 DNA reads TGTGCCAGCAGCTTAGATCGGGGGACGACCGGGGAGCTGTTTTTT. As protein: CASSLDRGTTGELFF.

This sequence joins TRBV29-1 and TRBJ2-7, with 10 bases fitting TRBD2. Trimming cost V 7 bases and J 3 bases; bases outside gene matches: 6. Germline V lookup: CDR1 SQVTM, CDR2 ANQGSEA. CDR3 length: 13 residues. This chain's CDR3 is CSALAGDGYEQYF. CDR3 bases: TGCAGCGCCCTAGCGGGAGACGGCTACGAGCAGTACTTC.

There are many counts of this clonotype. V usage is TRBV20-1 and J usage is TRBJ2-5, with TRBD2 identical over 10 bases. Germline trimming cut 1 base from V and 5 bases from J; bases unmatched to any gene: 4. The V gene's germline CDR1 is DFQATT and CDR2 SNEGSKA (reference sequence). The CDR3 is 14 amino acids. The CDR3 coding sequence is TGCAGTGCTAGAGTCCCAGCGGGAGGGGAGACCCAGTACTTC. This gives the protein CSARVPAGGETQYF.

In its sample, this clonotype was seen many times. This CDR3 is CASSEQGADTQYF. CDR3 in DNA: TGTGCCAGCAGTGAACAGGGGGCAGATACGCAGTATTTT. V gene TRBV6-1 combines with J gene TRBJ2-3; 7 bases fit TRBD1. The length of the CDR3 is 13 residues. The germline gives CDR1 MNHNS, CDR2 SASEGT. J was trimmed by 4 bases and V by 2 bases; bases with no gene match: 0.

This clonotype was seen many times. The CDR3 loop is CASSEPGLNTGELFF. Here the CDR3 DNA reads TGTGCCAGCAGTGAGCCAGGATTGAACACCGGGGAGCTGTTTTTT. The chain recombines TRBV6-1 with TRBJ2-2, with no clear D. This CDR3 is built from 15 residues. The V gene lost 3 bases and the J gene lost 1 base, with 9 bases spanning the gap. Germline CDR1 reads MNHNS; CDR2 reads SASEGT.

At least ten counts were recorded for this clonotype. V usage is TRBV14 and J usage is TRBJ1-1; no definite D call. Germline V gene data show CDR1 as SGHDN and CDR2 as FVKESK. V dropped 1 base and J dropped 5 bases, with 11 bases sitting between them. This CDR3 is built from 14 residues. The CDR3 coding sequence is TGTGCCAGCAGCCAAGCACTTGGAGGGACTGAAGCTTTCTTT. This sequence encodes CASSQALGGTEAFF.

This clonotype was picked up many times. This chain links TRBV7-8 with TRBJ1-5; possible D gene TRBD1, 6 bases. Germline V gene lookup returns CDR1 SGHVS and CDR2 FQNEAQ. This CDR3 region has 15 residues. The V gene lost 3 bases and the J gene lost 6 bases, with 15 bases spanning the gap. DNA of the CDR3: TGTGCCAGCAGCTTCCAGGGGCTAGGAGGTCAGCCCCAGCATTTT. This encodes CASSFQGLGGQPQHF.

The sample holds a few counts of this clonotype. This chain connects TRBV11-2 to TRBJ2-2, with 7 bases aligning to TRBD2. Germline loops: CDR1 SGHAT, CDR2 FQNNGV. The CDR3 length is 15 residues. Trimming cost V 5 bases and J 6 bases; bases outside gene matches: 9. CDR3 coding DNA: TGTGCCAGCAGCCCTGGGACTATATTCCCCGGGGAGCTGTTTTTT. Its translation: CASSPGTIFPGELFF.

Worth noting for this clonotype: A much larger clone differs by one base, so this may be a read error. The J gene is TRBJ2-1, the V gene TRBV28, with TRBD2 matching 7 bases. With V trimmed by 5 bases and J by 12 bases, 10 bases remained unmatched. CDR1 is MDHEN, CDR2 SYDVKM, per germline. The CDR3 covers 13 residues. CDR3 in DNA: TGTGCCAGCAGTCTCTTGGGTCCGGGGGGGCAGTTCTTC. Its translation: CASSLLGPGGQFF.

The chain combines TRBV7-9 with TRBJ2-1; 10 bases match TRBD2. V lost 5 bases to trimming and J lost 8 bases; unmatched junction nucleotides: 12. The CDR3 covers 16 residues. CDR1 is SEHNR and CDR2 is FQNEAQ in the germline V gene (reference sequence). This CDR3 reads CASSLTRAGGFDEQFF. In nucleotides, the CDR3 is TGTGCCAGCAGCCTCACGCGAGCGGGGGGGTTTGATGAGCAGTTCTTC.

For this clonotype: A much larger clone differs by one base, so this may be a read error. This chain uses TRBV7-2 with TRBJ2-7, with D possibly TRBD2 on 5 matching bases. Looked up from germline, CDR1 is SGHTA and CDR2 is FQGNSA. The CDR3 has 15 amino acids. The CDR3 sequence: CAGSSAWGESWEQYF. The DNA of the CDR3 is TGTGCCGGCAGCTCCGCCTGGGGAGAGAGTTGGGAGCAGTACTTC.

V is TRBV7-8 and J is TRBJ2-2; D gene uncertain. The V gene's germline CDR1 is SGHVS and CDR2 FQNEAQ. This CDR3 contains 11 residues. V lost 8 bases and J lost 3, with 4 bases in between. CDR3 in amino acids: CASADTGELFF. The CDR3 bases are TGTGCCAGCGCAGACACCGGGGAGCTGTTTTTT.

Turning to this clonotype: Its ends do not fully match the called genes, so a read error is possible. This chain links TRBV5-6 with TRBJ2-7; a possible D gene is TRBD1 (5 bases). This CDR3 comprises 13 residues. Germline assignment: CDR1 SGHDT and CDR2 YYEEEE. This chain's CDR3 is CASSLGAGYERYF. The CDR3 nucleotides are TGTGCCAGCAGCTTGGGGGCAGGGTACGAGCGGTACTTC.

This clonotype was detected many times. In nucleotides, the CDR3 is TGCAGTGCTAGAGTTGTGGGGAGGGGGCTAGCCCTGACAGATACGCAGTATTTT. Amino acids: CSARVVGRGLALTDTQYF. The J gene is TRBJ2-3, the V gene TRBV20-1; D tentatively reads TRBD1 or TRBD2 (7 bases each). The CDR3 runs 18 residues. In germline, CDR1 is DFQATT, CDR2 SNEGSKA (reference sequence). The V end was cut by 1 base, the J end by 3 bases, with 23 bases between.